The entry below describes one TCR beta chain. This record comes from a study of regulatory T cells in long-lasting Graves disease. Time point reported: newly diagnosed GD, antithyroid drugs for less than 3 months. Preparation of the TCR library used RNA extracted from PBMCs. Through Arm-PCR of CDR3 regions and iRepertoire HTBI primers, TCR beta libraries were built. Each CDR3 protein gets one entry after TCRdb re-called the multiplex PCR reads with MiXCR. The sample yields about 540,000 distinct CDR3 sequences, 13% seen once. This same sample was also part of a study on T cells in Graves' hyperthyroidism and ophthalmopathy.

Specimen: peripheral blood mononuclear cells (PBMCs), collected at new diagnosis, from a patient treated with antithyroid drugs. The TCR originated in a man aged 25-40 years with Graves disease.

The CDR3 region has the DNA TGTGCCACCAGCAGAGACAGGGAAGCCCAGTACTTC. This sequence encodes CATSRDREAQYF. The chain combines TRBV15 with TRBJ2-3; the D gene is possibly TRBD1 (5 bases). TRBJ2-5 explains the end of the DNA better; the J call may be wrong. The CDR3 is made up of 12 amino acids. From germline, CDR1 is LNHNV and CDR2 YYDKDF (reference sequence).